A selection of T cell receptor beta chains follows, all from one sample in a study of blood T cell repertoires in COVID-19. Some clones are missing from TCRdb's copy, which holds only in-frame ones; the method was immunoSEQ multiplex PCR. This sample carries about 98,000 clones, nearly 90% of them seen once, and the ten largest clones take 2% to 2.5%. The sequenced sample consisted of peripheral blood. The receptors come from a middle-aged man with active COVID-19. Both conserved end residues are part of each CDR3. The D gene is left open where the match is weak. Not all rows give a size; the values are once, few, many and, for expanded clones, a class.

d_call j_call clone_size v_call cdr3_aa cdr3_nt
. TRBJ2-4 . TRBV30 CAWSGWAGNIQYF TGTGCCTGGAGTGGGTGGGCTGGAAACATTCAGTACTTC
TRBD2 TRBJ2-1 . TRBV7-8 CASSLGSGGGEQFF TGTGCCAGCAGCTTAGGGAGCGGGGGGGGCGAGCAGTTCTTC
. TRBJ2-3 . TRBV2 CASSVLASTDTQYF TGTGCCAGCAGTGTCCTAGCGAGCACAGATACGCAGTATTTT
. TRBJ1-2 . TRBV19 CASSKGRGPTMGGYTF TGTGCCAGTAGTAAGGGCAGGGGTCCCACCATGGGAGGCTACACCTTC
TRBD1 TRBJ1-1 . TRBV30 CAWRPTGLNTEAFF TGTGCCTGGAGGCCGACAGGGCTGAACACTGAAGCTTTCTTT
. TRBJ2-2 . TRBV5-1 CASSSDRNTGELFF TGCGCCAGCAGCTCTGACAGGAACACCGGGGAGCTGTTTTTT
. TRBJ1-1 . TRBV7-9 CASSLEPNTEAFF TGTGCCAGCAGCCTAGAGCCGAACACTGAAGCTTTCTTT
TRBD1 TRBJ1-2 . TRBV15 CATSITGQGLLGYTF TGTGCCACCAGCATTACGGGACAGGGACTGCTCGGCTACACCTTC
TRBD2 TRBJ2-5 . TRBV27 CASTPTGLAGPSQETQYF TGTGCCAGCACTCCGACCGGACTAGCGGGGCCGTCCCAAGAGACCCAGTACTTC
TRBD1 TRBJ1-1 . TRBV6-5 CASRAAGGVNTEAFF TGTGCCAGCAGGGCGGCAGGGGGAGTGAACACTGAAGCTTTCTTT
TRBD2 TRBJ2-2 . TRBV4-2 CASSQEWGLASGELFF TGTGCCAGCAGCCAAGAGTGGGGACTAGCGTCCGGGGAGCTGTTTTTT
TRBD2 TRBJ2-1 . TRBV24-1 CATSDSGGRSYNEQFF TGTGCCACCAGTGACTCGGGGGGTCGCTCCTACAATGAGCAGTTCTTC
. TRBJ1-1 . TRBV4-3 CASSPHPRVSTEAFF TGCGCCAGCAGCCCGCACCCCAGGGTGAGCACTGAAGCTTTCTTT
TRBD1 TRBJ1-2 . TRBV11-2 CASSLADRGLSGYTF TGTGCCAGCAGCTTAGCGGACAGGGGGCTCTCTGGCTACACCTTC
TRBD1 TRBJ1-5 . TRBV19 CASSMGQGKPQHF TGTGCCAGTAGTATGGGACAGGGAAAACCCCAGCATTTT
. TRBJ2-3 . TRBV18 CASSSSLGGPDTQYF TGTGCCAGCTCATCCTCCCTGGGGGGGCCGGATACGCAGTATTTT
TRBD2 TRBJ2-3 . TRBV7-2 CASSSPSGGDITDTQYF TGTGCCAGCAGCTCCCCTAGCGGGGGGGATATCACAGATACGCAGTATTTT
. TRBJ2-2 once TRBV25-1 CASGVGGDTGELFF TGTGCCAGCGGGGTCGGAGGGGACACCGGGGAGCTGTTTTTT
. TRBJ1-5 . TRBV30 CAWSEGGISPQHF TGTGCCTGGAGTGAGGGGGGGATATCGCCCCAGCATTTT
. TRBJ2-1 once TRBV29-1 CSARRDYNEQFF TGCAGCGCTAGAAGAGATTACAATGAGCAGTTCTTC
. TRBJ2-3 . TRBV24-1 CATSDGGLDTQYF TGTGCCACCAGTGATGGCGGATTGGATACGCAGTATTTT
. TRBJ1-4 . TRBV3-1/TRBV3-2 CASSLGGRPNEKLFF TGTGCCAGCAGCCTTGGAGGCAGACCTAATGAAAAACTGTTTTTT
. TRBJ2-5 once TRBV30 CAWADQETQYF TGTGCCTGGGCGGACCAAGAGACCCAGTACTTC
. TRBJ1-5 . TRBV6-1 CASSEGRGQPQHF TGTGCCAGCAGTGAAGGTAGAGGTCAGCCCCAGCATTTT
. TRBJ2-3 many TRBV5-4 CATGWGVSSTDTQYF TGTGCCACGGGGTGGGGGGTATCTAGCACAGATACGCAGTATTTT
TRBD2 TRBJ2-2 . TRBV5-4 CASRRVSGGNGGELFF TGTGCCAGCAGACGAGTTAGCGGGGGAAATGGCGGGGAGCTGTTTTTT
. TRBJ1-5 . TRBV7-6 CASSCIGVLRHF TGTGCCAGCAGCTGTATCGGTGTGCTGAGGCATTTT
. TRBJ1-5 . TRBV18 CASSPLSGRNQPQHF TGTGCCAGCTCACCACTCAGCGGGAGGAATCAGCCCCAGCATTTT
TRBD1 TRBJ1-2 once TRBV9 CASSVGGTGSGGYTF TGTGCCAGCAGCGTGGGAGGGACAGGGTCTGGTGGCTACACCTTC
TRBD1 TRBJ1-1 . TRBV18 CASSRDRNTEAFF TGTGCCAGCTCACGGGACAGGAACACTGAAGCTTTCTTT
. TRBJ2-3 . TRBV19 CASSGGKAGFTDTQYF TGTGCCAGTAGTGGGGGCAAAGCGGGGTTCACAGATACGCAGTATTTT
. TRBJ1-1 . TRBV3-1/TRBV3-2 CASSQARRGITEAFF TGTGCCAGCAGCCAAGCTAGGCGAGGAATCACTGAAGCTTTCTTT
TRBD1 TRBJ1-3 . TRBV11-2 CASSSQGLAGNTIYF TGTGCCAGCAGCTCACAGGGGTTGGCTGGAAACACCATATATTTT
TRBD1 TRBJ1-1 few TRBV19 CASEDRGRALTEAFF TGTGCCAGTGAGGACAGGGGGCGCGCCCTGACTGAAGCTTTCTTT
. TRBJ1-3 . TRBV7-7 CASSFEGQGGNTIYF TGTGCTAGCAGCTTCGAAGGGCAGGGAGGAAACACCATATATTTT
. TRBJ2-7 . TRBV11-3 CASSLTSSTHEQYF TGTGCCAGCAGCTTAACTAGCTCGACACACGAGCAGTACTTC
. TRBJ1-6 . TRBV27 CASSRTGNNSPLHF TGTGCCAGCAGCCGCACAGGGAATAATTCACCCCTCCACTTT
. TRBJ2-3 . TRBV18 CASSPATRTDTQYF TGTGCCAGCTCGCCCGCTACCCGCACAGATACGCAGTATTTT
. TRBJ1-3 . TRBV15 CATSRQQLFSGNTIYF TGTGCCACCAGCAGACAACAGCTTTTCTCTGGAAACACCATATATTTT
. TRBJ2-5 once TRBV10-3 CAISESGGGRETQYF TGTGCCATCAGTGAGTCGGGTGGGGGGAGAGAGACCCAGTACTTC
. TRBJ2-3 . TRBV7-2 CASSLERTFTDTQYF TGTGCCAGCAGCTTAGAACGGACATTCACAGATACGCAGTATTTT
. TRBJ1-2 . TRBV6-1 CASSEEFRGSGYGYTF TGTGCCAGCAGTGAAGAATTTAGAGGATCCGGCTATGGCTACACCTTC
. TRBJ2-6 . TRBV7-2 CASSLSAGRSSGANVLTF TGTGCCAGCAGCTTGTCCGCAGGGCGTTCAAGCGGGGCCAACGTCCTGACTTTC
. TRBJ2-3 . TRBV10-3 CAISYADTQYF TGTGCCATCAGTTATGCAGATACGCAGTATTTT
. TRBJ1-5 . TRBV4-2 CASSQAYDRTNQPQHF TGTGCCAGCAGCCAGGCTTATGACAGGACGAATCAGCCCCAGCATTTT
. TRBJ2-1 . TRBV15 CATSRDQGTYNEQFF TGTGCCACCAGCAGAGATCAGGGGACCTACAATGAGCAGTTCTTC
. TRBJ1-5 once TRBV18 CASSPSQDSNQPQHF TGTGCCAGCTCACCGTCGCAGGATAGCAATCAGCCCCAGCATTTT
TRBD1 TRBJ1-2 few TRBV7-9 CASSLGGQGRADYGYTF TGTGCCAGCAGCTTAGGAGGACAGGGAAGGGCAGACTATGGCTACACCTTC
. TRBJ2-7 once TRBV14 CASSQDRYQQYF TGTGCCAGCAGCCAAGATCGGTACCAGCAGTACTTC
TRBD1 TRBJ1-2 . TRBV6-1 CASSEGTGGGYTF TGTGCCAGCAGTGAAGGGACAGGTGGCGGCTACACCTTC
. TRBJ2-3 . TRBV18 CASSPRGADTQYF TGTGCCAGCTCACCTAGAGGAGCAGATACGCAGTATTTT
. TRBJ1-1 . TRBV5-4 CASSSTVTEAFF TGTGCCAGCAGCTCAACGGTGACTGAAGCTTTCTTT
. TRBJ2-7 . TRBV15 CATSWGDMPLYEQYF TGTGCCACCAGCTGGGGAGACATGCCCTTATACGAGCAGTACTTC
. TRBJ1-1 . TRBV20-1 CSANPGIEAFF TGCAGTGCTAACCCCGGGATTGAAGCTTTCTTT
TRBD1 TRBJ1-5 few TRBV15 CATSRGQGASQPQHF TGTGCCACCAGCAGAGGTCAGGGGGCAAGTCAGCCCCAGCATTTT